What follows describes a single TCR beta chain. This sample is part of a study of spatial heterogeneity in lung cancer. Stated time point: blood at routine non-recurrence follow-up after resection. Sequencing covered unsorted whole RNA taken from tumor, nontumor lung or frozen PBMC. Unique molecular identifiers, one per molecule, were present on every TCR cDNA molecule. TCRdb re-called the 5' RACE reads with MiXCR, one entry per CDR3 protein. The repertoire holds approximately 27,000 distinct CDR3 sequences, about 5.6% seen once, with 20% to 25% in the top ten. Trimming took off 3 bases at V and 1 base at J, with 13 bases between the two ends. There are 16 residues in the CDR3.

The J gene is TRBJ2-1, the V gene TRBV12-3 or TRBV12-4; D remains unclear. The receptor's source is a male donor with early-stage non-small cell lung cancer. This specimen was PBMCs, taken at follow-up. CDR3 nucleotide sequence: TGTGCCAGCAGTTTCGGTATTGACGCATCCTACAATGAGCAGTTCTTC. This gives the protein CASSFGIDASYNEQFF.